These T cell receptor beta chains were read from a single sample in a study of blood T cell repertoires in COVID-19. TCRdb keeps only in-frame clones here, not all; method: immunoSEQ multiplex PCR. Among under 90,000 clones, around 83% were seen once, and the ten largest hold roughly 43%. The sequenced sample was peripheral blood. These receptors came from an elderly man with acute or convalescent COVID-19. The CDR3 runs from the conserved cysteine through the conserved F or W. The order of the fields is J gene, V gene, CDR3 protein.

TRBJ1-2	TRBV21-1	CASSKEHSRTF
TRBJ1-2	TRBV18	CASSPESNRNYGYTF
TRBJ1-5	TRBV18	CASSPGTGSSQPQHF
TRBJ2-5	TRBV2	CASSDYAGGDQETQYF
TRBJ2-1	TRBV28	CASSTVYGRVIEQFF
TRBJ2-2	TRBV27	CASIGSRGRFGELFF
TRBJ1-6	TRBV5-5	CASSVRPTGGFNSPLHF
TRBJ2-5	TRBV5-1	CASSEGLAGLETQYF
TRBJ2-7	TRBV4-1	CASSQLNEQYF
TRBJ2-3	TRBV13	CASSLAAGGIDTQYF
TRBJ2-6	TRBV7-2	CASTLLAGNSGANVLTF
TRBJ1-1	TRBV18	CASFRMGAGGRNTEAFF
TRBJ2-5	TRBV5-6	CASSGGQETQYF
TRBJ2-3	TRBV6-5	CASRDRGFTDTQYF
TRBJ2-3	TRBV10-2	CALERLAGPLDTQYF
TRBJ2-1	TRBV3-1/TRBV3-2	CASSLNLAGGNNEQFF
TRBJ2-1	TRBV29-1	CSVEISSGNSNEQFF
TRBJ1-4	TRBV18	CASSPPGQGDEKLFF
TRBJ2-2	TRBV19	CASTQGRARYTGELFF
TRBJ1-6	TRBV2	CASSRQGSNSPLHF
TRBJ2-2	TRBV29-1	CSGAAGGTGELFF
TRBJ1-3	TRBV6-5	CASCSPSGNTIYF
TRBJ1-4	TRBV7-9	CASSLTGDEKLFF
TRBJ1-1	TRBV5-1	CASSTDRGLYTEAFF
TRBJ1-2	TRBV28	CASSADRTGRGGYTF
TRBJ2-1	TRBV7-9	CASSPGQDVNEQFF
TRBJ2-3	TRBV5-1	CASSREGGTDTQYF
TRBJ1-2	TRBV18	CASSPQASRVEGGYTF
TRBJ1-1	TRBV6-6	CASSYSRQGNTEAFF
TRBJ1-5	TRBV18	CASSPEGAQGNQPQHF
TRBJ1-1	TRBV19	CASLDPKGYMKTEAFF
TRBJ2-5	TRBV9	CASSVLGGTQETQYF
TRBJ1-4	TRBV28	CASRPGNEKLFF
TRBJ1-2	TRBV19	CASSNTYNAGANYGYTF
TRBJ1-2	TRBV5-1	CASSLLEQEGGYTF
TRBJ1-3	TRBV28	CASSLSLTLAGNTIYF
TRBJ2-3	TRBV10-1	CASSRAGEGDTQYF
TRBJ1-6	TRBV27	CASRGQGENSPLHF